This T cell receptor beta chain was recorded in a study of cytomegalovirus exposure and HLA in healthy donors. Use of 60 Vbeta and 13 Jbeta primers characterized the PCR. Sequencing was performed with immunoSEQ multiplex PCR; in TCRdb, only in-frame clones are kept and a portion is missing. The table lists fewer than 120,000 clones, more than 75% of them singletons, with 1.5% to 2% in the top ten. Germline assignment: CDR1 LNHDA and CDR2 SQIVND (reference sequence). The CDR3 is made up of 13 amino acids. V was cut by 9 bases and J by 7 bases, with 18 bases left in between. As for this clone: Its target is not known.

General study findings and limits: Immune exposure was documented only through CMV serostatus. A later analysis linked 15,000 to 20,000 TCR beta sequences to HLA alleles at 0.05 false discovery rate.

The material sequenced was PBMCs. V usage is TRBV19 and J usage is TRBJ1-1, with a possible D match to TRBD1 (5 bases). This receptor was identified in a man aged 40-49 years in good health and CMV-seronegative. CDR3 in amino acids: CASSRVTPSEAFF. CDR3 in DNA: TGTGCCAGCAGCAGGGTTACTCCCAGTGAAGCTTTCTTT.